What follows describes a single T cell receptor (beta chain). From the RACE reads, TCRdb called clonotypes with MiXCR, one entry per CDR3 protein. The table shows approximately 350,000 distinct CDR3 sequences, with roughly 6% occurring only once. These data originate in a study of human T cells and chemical hapten exposure. Study-wide context: While the approximately 25-week study was under way, patients received diphenylcyclopropenone on the scalp every week.

Time point meaning: patch test 2, 6 weeks after DPC sensitization. As to treatment: therapeutic diphenylcyclopropenone sensitization with weekly scalp DPC. This CDR3 spans 16 amino acids. V was cut by 0 bases and J by 2 bases, with 11 bases left in between. Germline-derived CDR1 and CDR2 are SGHAT and FQNNGV. This TCR derives from a woman under 30 with alopecia areata. Some clones in this sample may be carry-over from other donors' samples. V and J are TRBV11-2 and TRBJ2-1, with D possibly matching TRBD1 (5 bases). This specimen consisted of whole blood, obtained in connection with sensitization to the hapten diphenylcyclopropenone (DPC). As DNA, the CDR3 is TGTGCCAGCAGCTTAGATCTCAGACAGACCTACAATGAGCAGTTCTTC. Its translation is CASSLDLRQTYNEQFF. Complete variable domain (other parts from reference TRBV11-2 and TRBJ2-1): EAGVAQSPRYKIIEKRQSVAFWCNPISGHATLYWYQQILGQGPKLLIQFQNNGVVDDSQLPKDRFSAERLKGVDSTLKIQPAKLEDSAVYLCASSLDLRQTYNEQFFGPGTRLTVL.